This note documents a single TCR beta chain sequence. No antigen is known for it. Base-call qualities are not available, and no considerably larger clone is one nucleotide away. Collaborating institutions collected whole blood in K2EDTA tubes following their own protocols. Collaborator samples were shipped for TCRbeta analysis as frozen whole blood, isolated PBMCs, or DNA extracted from either sample type. TCRbeta CDR3 regions were amplified from genomic DNA using the immunoSEQ Assay, a bias-controlled multiplex PCR. On the authors' methods: The number of nucleated cells in each sample was estimated by amplification of reference gene primers within the assay. To quantify the absolute abundance of each unique TCRbeta CDR3 rearrangement, sequence reads were collapsed and filtered. For each sample, productive Simpson clonality was calculated as the square root of Simpson's diversity index across productive rearrangements. TCRdb obtained this table from immuneACCESS and retained in-frame rearrangements with V and J assigned. These tables miss some clones; where compared with another copy, unresolved V genes account for less than half of the shortfall, and the remainder is unexplained. Clone size and the V and J calls come from that table; the DNA yielded D and trimming. This sample holds about 120,000 clones; roughly 91% were observed only once. Clones ranked in the top ten supply approximately 1.4% of the sample.

The data belong to a study of blood T cell repertoires in COVID-19 (dated by TCRdb to 2018 to 2021). About the study as a whole: Collaborator samples came from the United States, Italy and Spain and covered acute and convalescent phases of COVID-19. HLA class I and class II types, where available, came from metadata supplied by the sample provider rather than from assay-based typing. Samples were obtained from the ongoing ImmuneRACE study (first 160 participants) and from over a thousand subjects provided by 6 global collaborators. The material from the prospective study consisted of cDNA or gDNA derived from T cells, B-cell-depleted T cells, or PBMCs. Subjects who had been exposed to COVID-19, were actively infected with it, or had recovered from it provided the deeply sampled blood TCRbeta repertoires that made up the dataset. Sample metadata almost always included a de-identified subject ID, COVID-19 status, age in years and sex. The repertoires were released in a freely available public database meant as a resource for research on the immune response to SARS-CoV-2.

Including cysteine and phenylalanine, the CDR3 has 13 amino acids. Of the read, only the CDR3 DNA is kept; its 39 bases are in frame from base 1. Taken from the germline V gene, the CDR1 and CDR2 loops are MDHEN and SYDVKM. A distance of 10 bases separates the germline ends of V and J, which lose 7 bases and 3 bases respectively. General study outcomes and caveats: The amount of clinical and demographic metadata varied by source and participant and was provided uncurated.

The sequenced material came from peripheral blood. This receptor chain uses TRBV28 and TRBJ1-5; the D gene cannot be named for sure. The sequence was obtained from a human donor in a cohort sampled during active COVID-19. CDR3 sequence: CASISSYNQPQHF. DNA sequence: TGTGCCAGCATTAGTAGTTACAATCAGCCCCAGCATTTT.